The 8 T cell receptor beta chains below come from one sample, sequenced in a study of T cells in Graves' hyperthyroidism and ophthalmopathy. From RNA transcripts, TCR beta CDR3 regions were amplified. The HTBI primer set drove a first-round RT-PCR of the TCR CDR3. MiXCR, run by TCRdb on the multiplex PCR reads, gives a single entry per CDR3 protein. The sample includes about 130,000 distinct CDR3 sequences, over 20% of them seen just once. The sample consisted of blood. The receptors shown here come from a woman between 45 and 65 years old with Graves' hyperthyroidism that later progressed to Graves' ophthalmopathy.

This chain connects TRBV7-9 to TRBJ2-7, with D hard to call. Germline loops: CDR1 SEHNR, CDR2 FQNEAQ (reference sequence). V lost 5 bases and J 2 bases, leaving 19 bases between the germline ends. There are 16 residues in the CDR3. CDR3 DNA: TGTGCCAGCAGCCCCCAACGTCGTGGCAGAGCCTACGAGCAGTACTTC. This sequence encodes CASSPQRRGRAYEQYF.

The V and J genes are TRBV2 and TRBJ1-5; possibly TRBD1 for D (5 bases). There are 13 residues in the CDR3. CDR1 SNHLY and CDR2 FYNNEI come from the germline V gene. V dropped 4 bases and J dropped 3 bases, with 7 bases sitting between them. The CDR3 reads CASSGGNNQPQHF. The CDR3 bases are TGTGCCAGCAGTGGGGGGAACAATCAGCCCCAGCATTTT.

In its sample, this clonotype was seen a few times. This chain connects TRBV25-1 to TRBJ2-1; 9 bases match TRBD1. V lost 3 bases, J lost 7 bases, and 22 bases stayed unmatched. The CDR3 has 20 amino acids. The germline gives CDR1 MGHDK, CDR2 SYGVNS. CDR3 residues: CASSDIPARDRVYGGNEQFF. CDR3 sequence (DNA): TGTGCCAGCAGTGATATCCCAGCCCGGGACAGGGTTTACGGAGGGAATGAGCAGTTCTTC. Based on the CDR3 plus reference TRBV25-1 and TRBJ2-1, the full variable domain is EADIYQTPRYLVIGTGKKITLECSQTMGHDKMYWYQQDPGMELHLIHYSYGVNSTEKGDLSSESTVSRIRTEHFPLTLESARPSHTSQYLCASSDIPARDRVYGGNEQFFGPGTRLTVL.

This rearrangement joins TRBV14 to TRBJ1-6, with TRBD1 identical over 8 bases. The CDR3 covers 16 residues. The ends lost 10 bases at V and 14 bases at J; junction bases unmatched: 22. CDR1 and CDR2 from the germline V gene are SGHDN and FVKESK. The CDR3 protein is CAIMHVGDRGGQTLHF. As DNA, the CDR3 is TGTGCCATCATGCACGTAGGCGACAGGGGCGGGCAAACCCTCCACTTT. Together with reference TRBV14 and TRBJ1-6, the CDR3 gives the full variable domain: EAGVTQFPSHSVIEKGQTVTLRCDPISGHDNLYWYRRVMGKEIKFLLHFVKESKQDESGMPNNRFLAERTGGTYSTLKVQPAELEDSGVYFCAIMHVGDRGGQTLHFGNGTRLTVT.

Of note for this clonotype: At one of its ends the junction is not consistent with the germline gene, which may arise from a read error. This chain uses TRBV5-1 with TRBJ1-2; D may be TRBD1 (5 bases). The CDR3 totals 15 residues. Germline V lookup: CDR1 SGHRS, CDR2 YFSETQ. This CDR3 reads CASSPSVGDPYGYTF. The CDR3 nucleotides read TGTGCCAGCAGCCCTTCCGTGGGGGACCCCTATGGCTACACCTTC.

This clonotype occurred many times. The chain carries TRBV20-1 and TRBJ2-2; D is uncertain. The CDR3 extends over 15 amino acids. From germline, CDR1 is DFQATT and CDR2 SNEGSKA (reference sequence). V was pared by 0 bases and J by 4 bases, with 12 bases between. CDR3 nucleotides: TGCAGTGCTAGAGATATGAGGAGTGTCACCGGGGAGCTGTTTTTT. Translation gives CSARDMRSVTGELFF.

There are many counts of this clonotype. The chain is built from TRBV12-3 or TRBV12-4 and TRBJ2-2; 11 bases line up with TRBD2. V was clipped by 5 bases and J by 7 bases; unmatched bases: 15. The CDR3 is 18 amino acids. The CDR3 nucleotides read TGTGCCAGCAGTCCCGGGACAGAACTAGCGGGAGTGATCGGGGAGCTGTTTTTT. Translating it yields CASSPGTELAGVIGELFF.

This clonotype was recorded at least ten times. The chain carries TRBV28 and TRBJ2-2, with 7 bases matching TRBD2. With V trimmed by 3 bases and J by 0 bases, 1 base remained unmatched. Germline assignment: CDR1 MDHEN and CDR2 SYDVKM. The CDR3 totals 15 residues. The chain's CDR3 is CASSLGGTNTGELFF. The CDR3 bases are TGTGCCAGCAGTTTGGGGGGGACGAACACCGGGGAGCTGTTTTTT.